This TCR beta chain was sequenced for a study of T cell responses to AZD1222 COVID-19 vaccine (dated by TCRdb to 2020 to 2023). For the wider study: AZD1222 recipients with second doses at about 4 weeks or about 12 weeks were pooled, because spike-specific TCR depth and breadth did not differ between schedules. TCR sequencing was performed for fewer than 250 trial participants, of whom about 200 were given two doses of AZD1222 and 26 were given two doses of MenACWY control vaccine. Trial participants were enrolled by age into 18-55, 56-69 and 70-plus year subgroups, with around 140, 26 and 57 TCR-sequenced participants respectively. What the work shows at the level of the full study, not this receptor alone: Most participants were white British and females outnumbered males, and the authors suggested that clonal diversity may have been underestimated. Only 5 to 7 AZD1222 recipients were SARS-CoV-2 seropositive at baseline, limiting conclusions about previously exposed vaccinees. The vaccine-associated CD4 TCRs covered the entire spike protein, and the dominant responses fell in regions 160-218 and 743-854. Spike-specific TCR breadth and depth rose significantly after two AZD1222 doses compared with day 0 and with MenACWY recipients. Reportedly, almost half of the unique spike-specific TCRs recognized epitopes lying outside the regions that are mutated in the B.1.351 and B.1.1.7 variants. Because no samples from the day 14 peak response were available, repertoires could be characterized only after the peak T cell response. The 56-69-year group was small, and its depth increase did not reach significance, likely because of low power.

Between the V and J ends, shortened by 7 bases and 0 bases respectively, the junction contains 9 bases. CDR1 LNHDA and CDR2 SQIVND were looked up in the germline V gene (reference sequence). From the cysteine up to the phenylalanine, the CDR3 has a length of 14 residues. The retained sequence is limited to the CDR3, 42 bases, with the frame set at the first base. The time point label corresponds to: baseline before first vaccination. Vaccinee samples came from UK trials COV001 and COV002, including a single-blind randomized controlled phase 2/3 trial of AZD1222 (ChAdOx1 nCoV-19) in healthy adults. For TCRbeta chain sequencing, PBMC samples from trial participants were taken at day 0 and at day 28 after the second dose. The CDR3 regions of human TCRbeta chains were subjected to immunosequencing. As for the original processing: Repertoire TCRs were matched against a reference library of SARS-CoV-2-specific TCRs generated with the MIRA antigen-specificity platform. Breadth was defined as the fraction of unique TCRs that were SARS-CoV-2-associated, and depth was defined as the fraction of total T cells that were SARS-CoV-2-associated. Each spike-specific TCR was assigned to its reactive spike region and to a CD4 or CD8 class using the MIRA data. Log10-transformed breadth and depth values were compared by one-way ANOVA with Sidak's multiple comparisons tests. In TCRdb, the immuneACCESS table is reduced to in-frame sequences with V and J assigned. These tables do not hold every clone; where another copy was compared, an unresolved V gene accounts for under half, and the others remain unexplained. The V and J calls and the clone size are those of that table, but D and trimming were determined from the DNA. The sample table records roughly 100,000 clones; roughly 80% of these occur just once. The biggest ten clones account for more than 15% of the sample.

With regard to this clone: Its antigen is unknown. The input lacks base qualities; no much larger clone sits a single base away.

The sample in question was peripheral blood, obtained on day 0 of AZD1222 vaccination. The V and J segments used are TRBV19 and TRBJ2-2, with the D segment identity uncertain. This receptor was taken from an adult in good health. The DNA is TGTGCCAGTAAGCTCTACGCGAACACCGGGGAGCTGTTTTTT. This gives the protein CASKLYANTGELFF.